This TCR beta chain was sequenced during a study of patients and donors after allogeneic stem cell transplantation. A single record per CDR3 protein comes from TCRdb applying MiXCR to the RT-PCR reads. The sample records under 200,000 distinct CDR3 sequences, approximately 31% being singletons. V gave up 2 bases and J gave up 4 bases, with 9 bases separating them. The CDR3 has 13 amino acids. Germline V CDR1 and CDR2: SQVTM, ANQGSEA. This chain connects TRBV29-1 to TRBJ2-1; D is uncertain. The receptor's source is a human donor who was either an allogeneic HSCT recipient or a stem cell or donor lymphocyte infusion donor (not recorded which). It is not recorded whose cells these are; they may come from a transplant donor. Sequences were obtained from blood, either unsorted or a sorted T cell fraction (not recorded which). CDR3 amino acids: CSVEWFQYNEQFF. Here the CDR3 DNA reads TGCAGCGTTGAATGGTTTCAGTACAATGAGCAGTTCTTC.